The 29 T cell receptor beta chains presented below share a single source sample, sequenced in a study of T cell repertoires in cytomegalovirus infection. No antigen is known for these receptors. TCRdb re-analysed the reads in MiXCR, keeping a single row per CDR3 protein. The table lists 51,000 or so distinct CDR3 sequences, 15% to 20% of them singletons. The sample here was CD8+ T cells from cultured PBMCs, taken from culture after CMV antigen stimulation. The receptors shown here come from a human donor in good health (CMV status not recorded). Some clones in this sample may be carry-over from other donors' samples.

The table lists this clonotype with a few counts. V and J are TRBV4-3 and TRBJ1-4; D may be TRBD1 (5 bases). The CDR3 is 14 residues long. Germline CDR1 is LGHNA and CDR2 is YSLEER. V was pared by 4 bases and J by 5 bases, with 11 bases between. The CDR3 sequence: CASSLRVGNEKLFF. CDR3 DNA: TGCGCCAGCAGCCTCAGGGTGGGGAATGAAAAACTGTTTTTT.

V and J are TRBV12-3 or TRBV12-4 and TRBJ2-7; the D is unclear. The V gene lost 2 bases and the J gene lost 3 bases, with 14 bases spanning the gap. The CDR3 totals 15 residues. The CDR3: CASSLKVSTDYEQYF. The CDR3, as DNA: TGTGCCAGCAGTTTAAAGGTGTCCACAGACTACGAGCAGTACTTC.

The V gene is TRBV7-6, the J gene TRBJ2-7; D remains ambiguous. The CDR3 is 13 amino acids. V lost 5 bases to trimming and J lost 2 bases, with 10 bases between them. Germline values: CDR1 SGHVS, CDR2 FNYEAQ. CDR3 in DNA: TGTGCCAGCAGCCTTGGAAGCACCTACGAGCAGTACTTC. Its translation is CASSLGSTYEQYF. The full variable domain, with the rest looked up from reference TRBV7-6 and TRBJ2-7, is GAGVSQSPRYKVTKRGQDVALRCDPISGHVSLYWYRQALGQGPEFLTYFNYEAQQDKSGLPNDRFSAERPEGSISTLTIQRTEQRDSAMYRCASSLGSTYEQYFGPGTRLTVT.

This clonotype was seen a few times. This chain connects TRBV6-2 or TRBV6-3 to TRBJ2-7; no reliable D call. V was clipped by 7 bases and J by 4 bases, with 11 bases between them. This CDR3 has 12 amino acids. CDR1 MNHEY and CDR2 SVGEGT come from the germline V gene. The CDR3 loop reads CASTADVYEQYF. DNA for the CDR3: TGTGCCAGCACCGCAGATGTATACGAGCAGTACTTC.

The chain is built from TRBV4-2 and TRBJ1-3; D not certain. The V gene lost 3 bases and the J gene lost 0 bases, with 3 bases spanning the gap. The V gene's germline CDR1 is LGHNA and CDR2 YNFKEQ. The CDR3 runs to 13 residues. CDR3 DNA sequence: TGTGCCAGCAGCCAGTTCTCTGGAAACACCATATATTTT. It is translated as CASSQFSGNTIYF.

This clonotype appeared many times. The rearrangement uses TRBV25-1 and TRBJ2-5; D unclear. The CDR3 has 12 amino acids. Trimming pared 5 bases from V and 5 bases from J, leaving 9 bases between. Germline V gives CDR1 MGHDK, CDR2 SYGVNS. CDR3: CASSLSRETQYF. CDR3 in DNA: TGTGCCAGCAGTCTTTCTAGGGAGACCCAGTACTTC.

The chain recombines TRBV19 with TRBJ2-1; D is unclear. The length of the CDR3 is 13 residues. The germline V and J ends were trimmed by 5 bases and 4 bases, with 9 bases remaining between them. Germline CDR1 and CDR2: LNHDA and SQIVND (reference sequence). Written as DNA, the CDR3 is TGTGCCAGTAGTTTGGGCCGGTACAATGAGCAGTTCTTC. Amino acid sequence: CASSLGRYNEQFF. Full variable domain (rest looked up from reference TRBV19 and TRBJ2-1): DGGITQSPKYLFRKEGQNVTLSCEQNLNHDAMYWYRQDPGQGLRLIYYSQIVNDFQKGDIAEGYSVSREKKESFPLTVTSAQKNPTAFYLCASSLGRYNEQFFGPGTRLTVL.

This clonotype was seen only a few times. The rearrangement joins TRBV7-8 to TRBJ2-3; the match to TRBD2 covers 11 bases. Unmatched junction bases numbered 6, after V lost 1 base and J lost 6 bases. Looked up from germline, CDR1 is SGHVS and CDR2 is FQNEAQ. The CDR3 runs 16 residues. CDR3 nucleotides: TGTGCCAGCAGCTTAGTTCTAGCGGGGGGCCCTGATACGCAGTATTTT. It yields the protein CASSLVLAGGPDTQYF.

Only a few counts were recorded for this clonotype. The chain uses TRBV6-5 and TRBJ1-1; tentatively, D is TRBD1 (6 bases). Germline CDR1 MNHEY, CDR2 SVGAGI. The CDR3 has 14 amino acids. Trimming took 3 bases from V and 7 from J, leaving 15 bases between them. The CDR3 DNA reads as TGTGCCAGCAGTTATGCAGGGGTACAGGTTGAAGCTTTCTTT. Amino acid sequence: CASSYAGVQVEAFF.

J is TRBJ2-5 and V is TRBV11-2; D gene uncertain. With 0 bases removed from V and 5 bases from J, the gap between germline ends came to 13 bases. The germline CDR1 and CDR2 sequences are SGHAT and FQNNGV. The CDR3 runs to 15 residues. CDR3 in DNA: TGTGCCAGCAGCTTAGAGTTCCAGGCTCGGGAGACCCAGTACTTC. Its protein is CASSLEFQARETQYF.

This clonotype was seen more than once but under ten times. This chain connects TRBV12-3 or TRBV12-4 to TRBJ2-3; 7 positions agree with TRBD1. V lost 5 bases, J lost 5 bases, and 10 bases stayed unmatched. This CDR3 comprises 15 residues. The CDR3 sequence: CASSSWGPGGDTQYF. The CDR3 coding sequence is TGTGCCAGCAGTAGTTGGGGCCCAGGGGGAGATACGCAGTATTTT.

The CDR3 loop reads CASSYSHRSPVSYEQYF. Here the CDR3 DNA reads TGTGCCAGCAGTTACTCCCATCGCAGTCCCGTCTCCTACGAGCAGTACTTC. The genes are TRBV6-2 or TRBV6-3 and TRBJ2-7; D unresolved. Between the trimmed V and J ends, which lost 0 bases and 0 bases, there was a span of 15 bases. Germline V gene sequence: CDR1 MNHEY, CDR2 SVGEGT. The CDR3 loop spans 17 amino acids.

The J gene is TRBJ2-7, the V gene TRBV6-5; D is uncertain. Trimming took off 0 bases at V and 2 bases at J, with 11 bases between the two ends. There are 15 residues in the CDR3. Germline V gene sequence: CDR1 MNHEY, CDR2 SVGAGI. CDR3: CASSYSGMAAYEQYF. The CDR3 coding sequence is TGTGCCAGCAGTTACTCGGGGATGGCAGCCTACGAGCAGTACTTC.

This rearrangement joins TRBV7-9 to TRBJ2-1; D not certain. The CDR3 is 14 amino acids. V was trimmed by 5 bases and J by 9 bases, leaving 17 bases between them. Germline V lookup: CDR1 SEHNR, CDR2 FQNEAQ (reference sequence). The CDR3: CASSPTPPSSEQFF. The CDR3 coding sequence is TGTGCCAGCAGCCCGACACCTCCCTCAAGTGAGCAGTTCTTC.

This clonotype was recorded a few times. V is TRBV12-3 or TRBV12-4 and J is TRBJ1-5, with no clear D. Between the trimmed V and J ends, which lost 1 base and 3 bases, there was a span of 7 bases. The CDR3 sequence is 14 residues long. CDR3 amino acids: CASSLGGDNQPQHF. The CDR3 DNA follows: TGTGCCAGCAGTTTAGGCGGAGACAATCAGCCCCAGCATTTT.

V is TRBV7-8 and J is TRBJ1-5, with 7 bases identical to TRBD1. V was pared by 1 base and J by 7 bases, with 7 bases of the junction left unmatched. This CDR3 region has 15 residues. Germline values: CDR1 SGHVS, CDR2 FQNEAQ. DNA for the CDR3: TGTGCCAGCAGCTTAGGGGCAGGGGGGGAACAGCCCCAGCATTTT. As protein: CASSLGAGGEQPQHF.

Ten or more counts support this clonotype. The gene calls are TRBV7-8 and TRBJ1-2; D is perhaps TRBD1 (5 bases). The germline V gene encodes CDR1 SGHVS and CDR2 FQNEAQ. The V and J ends lost 2 bases and 4 bases respectively, with 11 bases between them. The CDR3 totals 14 residues. The CDR3 DNA reads TGTGCCAGCAGCTTACCCGGGACGAGCTATGGCTACACCTTC. Encoded protein: CASSLPGTSYGYTF.

V is TRBV25-1 and J is TRBJ2-7; D is perhaps TRBD1 or TRBD2 (5 bases each). Looked up from germline, CDR1 is MGHDK and CDR2 is SYGVNS. The CDR3 contains 12 residues. Trimming left V 6 bases short and J 5 bases short, with 11 bases between. CDR3: CASSAGRNEQYF. In DNA form, the CDR3 reads TGTGCCAGCAGCGCAGGGAGAAACGAGCAGTACTTC.

The chain is built from TRBV24-1 and TRBJ1-5, with 7 bases fitting TRBD1. This CDR3 has 13 amino acids. V shed 10 bases, J shed 7 bases, and the junction held 9 bases outside the gene matches. Germline V gene data show CDR1 as KGHDR and CDR2 as SFDVKD. CDR3 protein: CATQQGSGQPQHF. In DNA form, the CDR3 reads TGTGCCACGCAACAGGGGAGCGGACAGCCCCAGCATTTT.

This clonotype was counted a single time. The junction does not match germline at one end; this may be a read error. The chain employs TRBV6-1 and TRBJ2-1; the D gene is possibly TRBD1 (6 bases). The CDR3 consists of 16 residues. Looked up from germline, CDR1 is MNHNS and CDR2 is SASEGT. CDR3 DNA: TGTGACAGCAGTGAAGCGTTCACAGGGACCTACAATGAGCAGTTCTTC. This encodes CDSSEAFTGTYNEQFF.

This clonotype was found a few times. The chain links TRBV28 to TRBJ2-2, with D perhaps TRBD2 (5 bases). The CDR3 contains 14 residues. The germline V and J ends were trimmed by 1 base and 6 bases, with 9 bases remaining between them. Germline V lookup: CDR1 MDHEN, CDR2 SYDVKM. CDR3 in DNA: TGTGCCAGCAGTTTATTTAGCGCATCCGGGGAGCTGTTTTTT. Protein: CASSLFSASGELFF.

The rearrangement uses TRBV27 and TRBJ1-1; 8 bases are a match to TRBD1. Per germline, CDR1 MNHEY and CDR2 SMNVEV (reference sequence). The ends lost 4 bases at V and 6 bases at J; junction bases unmatched: 10. The CDR3 extends over 15 amino acids. CDR3 bases: TGTGCCAGCAGTTCCAGGGGGCGAGAGAGCGCTGAAGCTTTCTTT. This gives the protein CASSSRGRESAEAFF.

The V call is TRBV6-2 or TRBV6-3, the J call TRBJ1-5; unclear D gene. The CDR3 has 11 residues. Looked up from germline, CDR1 is MNHEY and CDR2 is SVGEGT. V was shortened by 5 bases and J by 7 bases, with 6 bases between the two germline ends. CDR3 nucleotides: TGTGCCAGCAGTGAGTTCCAGCCCCAGCATTTT. It yields the protein CASSEFQPQHF.

This clonotype occurred a few times. V and J are TRBV7-9 and TRBJ1-6, with D uncertain. In germline, CDR1 is SEHNR, CDR2 FQNEAQ (reference sequence). The CDR3 has 12 residues. The V and J ends lost 3 bases and 7 bases respectively, with 4 bases between them. For the CDR3, the DNA is TGTGCCAGCAGCTTCAGGAATTCACCCCTCCACTTT. Amino acid sequence: CASSFRNSPLHF.

The rearrangement joins TRBV5-8 to TRBJ1-5; TRBD1 agrees at 7 bases. Germline CDR1 reads SGHTS; CDR2 reads YDEGEE. J lost 0 bases, V lost 4 bases, and 7 bases had no gene match. The CDR3 contains 16 residues. CDR3 region: CASSGTAPYSNQPQHF. CDR3 coding DNA: TGTGCCAGCAGCGGGACAGCTCCTTATAGCAATCAGCCCCAGCATTTT. The full variable domain, its missing parts supplied by reference TRBV5-8 and TRBJ1-5, is EAGVTQSPTHLIKTRGQQATLRCSPISGHTSVYWYQQALGLGLQFLLWYDEGEERNRGNFPPRFSGRQFPNYSSELNVNALELEDSALYLCASSGTAPYSNQPQHFGDGTRLSIL.

A few counts support this clonotype. The rearrangement uses TRBV27 and TRBJ2-3; D is perhaps TRBD2 (5 bases). Germline lookup yields CDR1 MNHEY and CDR2 SMNVEV (reference sequence). The CDR3 length is 16 residues. V lost 8 bases and J lost 4, with 22 bases in between. This CDR3 is CASGLGQGRGSDTQYF. The CDR3 bases are TGTGCCAGCGGACTCGGCCAAGGGCGAGGCTCAGATACGCAGTATTTT.

The genes are TRBV7-6 and TRBJ2-7; 9 bases fit TRBD1. The germline V gene has CDR1 SGHVS and CDR2 FNYEAQ. Trimming at V came to 5 bases and at J to 2 bases, leaving 4 bases not matched to a gene. The CDR3 totals 14 residues. The CDR3 DNA sequence: TGTGCCAGCAGCGTGGGACAGGGAGCCTACGAGCAGTACTTC. Its protein is CASSVGQGAYEQYF. Full variable domain (missing parts from reference TRBV7-6 and TRBJ2-7): GAGVSQSPRYKVTKRGQDVALRCDPISGHVSLYWYRQALGQGPEFLTYFNYEAQQDKSGLPNDRFSAERPEGSISTLTIQRTEQRDSAMYRCASSVGQGAYEQYFGPGTRLTVT.

This clonotype has just a few counts. CDR3: CASSLVAPDRGVEAFF. The CDR3 DNA is TGTGCCAGCAGCTTAGTGGCTCCCGACAGGGGGGTTGAAGCTTTCTTT. The rearrangement joins TRBV7-2 to TRBJ1-1, with 9 positions matching TRBD1. Per the germline V gene, CDR1 is SGHTA and CDR2 is FQGNSA. Trimming took 1 base from V and 7 from J; bases not matched to a gene: 10. The CDR3 is 16 residues long.

This clonotype occurred a few times. This chain's CDR3 is CASSSQGTEAFF. The DNA for the CDR3 is TGTGCCAGCAGTTCCCAGGGCACTGAAGCTTTCTTT. The chain has TRBV27 and TRBJ1-1; maybe TRBD1 (5 bases). The V end lost 4 bases, the J end lost 4 bases, and 7 bases lay between the germline ends. Germline CDR1 reads MNHEY; CDR2 reads SMNVEV (reference sequence). This CDR3 is built from 12 residues.